The 14 T cell receptor beta chains below were found in one sample sequenced in a study of shared clonotypes between healthy human individuals. The table came from immunoSEQ multiplex PCR; TCRdb's copy has only in-frame clones and leaves some out. The sample lists fewer than 600,000 clones; approximately 77% were seen once. Material for sequencing was PBMCs. The receptor set was obtained from a middle-aged woman in good health. Some clones in this sample may be carry-over from other donors' samples.

This rearrangement joins TRBV28 to TRBJ1-2; weak D call: TRBD1 (5 bases). This CDR3 region has 17 residues. V was cut by 5 bases and J by 1 base, with 20 bases left in between. CDR1 is MDHEN and CDR2 is SYDVKM in the germline V gene. The CDR3 here is CASSSSGQASFNYGYTF. The DNA for the CDR3 is TGTGCCAGCAGTAGCTCAGGACAAGCGTCTTTTAACTATGGCTACACCTTC.

The chain joins TRBV7-6 to TRBJ2-3; D is possibly TRBD1 or TRBD2 (6 bases each). Trimming cost V 5 bases and J 4 bases, with 16 bases left between them. This CDR3 contains 15 residues. The germline V gene has CDR1 SGHVS and CDR2 FNYEAQ. The CDR3 region is CASSPGGGGSDTQYF. In nucleotides, the CDR3 is TGTGCCAGCAGCCCCGGGGGTGGGGGCTCAGATACGCAGTATTTT.

This chain connects TRBV9 to TRBJ2-3; D possibly corresponds to TRBD2 (6 bases). This CDR3 has 16 amino acids. The V end lost 0 bases, the J end lost 2 bases, and 13 bases lay between the germline ends. CDR1 and CDR2 from the germline V gene are SGDLS and YYNGEE. The CDR3 sequence: CASSVVGGSTTDTQYF. As DNA, the CDR3 is TGTGCCAGCAGCGTAGTCGGGGGAAGTACCACAGATACGCAGTATTTT.

This chain uses TRBV14 with TRBJ1-2; D is unresolved. The V gene lost 1 base and the J gene lost 2 bases, with 5 bases spanning the gap. This CDR3 contains 13 residues. The germline gives CDR1 SGHDN, CDR2 FVKESK. The CDR3 sequence is CASSQGKNYGYTF. The CDR3 nucleotides are TGTGCCAGCAGCCAAGGAAAAAACTATGGCTACACCTTC.

The chain recombines TRBV5-1 with TRBJ2-7; D is perhaps TRBD2 (5 bases). Trimming left V 3 bases short and J 3 bases short, with 13 bases between. This CDR3 has 14 residues. The V gene's germline CDR1 is SGHRS and CDR2 YFSETQ. The CDR3 is CASSSSGGYYEQYF. In DNA, the CDR3 is TGCGCCAGCAGCTCGAGCGGCGGCTACTACGAGCAGTACTTC.

The chain uses TRBV6-1 and TRBJ2-5, with TRBD2 matching over 10 bases. CDR1 is MNHNS and CDR2 is SASEGT in the germline V gene. The CDR3 spans 15 residues. Germline trimming cut 8 bases from V and 0 bases from J; bases unmatched to any gene: 6. CDR3 bases: TGTGCCAGCCGACGGACTAGCGGAGACCAAGAGACCCAGTACTTC. As protein: CASRRTSGDQETQYF.

CDR3 in DNA: TGTGCCAGCAGCGTATCGGGCGGGAGGGGATACAATGAGCAGTTCTTC. Translating gives CASSVSGGRGYNEQFF. The chain is built from TRBV9 and TRBJ2-1, with 9 bases that match TRBD2. Trimming removed 1 base from V and 4 bases from J; junction bases left unmatched: 6. This CDR3 is 16 amino acids long. Germline CDR1 and CDR2: SGDLS and YYNGEE.

The chain joins TRBV10-3 to TRBJ2-1, with 12 bases fitting TRBD1. The CDR3 runs to 18 residues. Germline V gene sequence: CDR1 ENHRY, CDR2 SYGVKD. With 5 bases clipped from V and 0 bases from J, the junction kept 8 bases outside the gene matches. CDR3 sequence reads: CAISPGQGASSSYNEQFF. CDR3 DNA sequence: TGTGCCATCAGTCCGGGACAGGGGGCTTCGAGCTCCTACAATGAGCAGTTCTTC.

The genes are TRBV5-1 and TRBJ2-5; D ambiguous. With 2 bases removed from V and 5 bases from J, the gap between germline ends came to 10 bases. CDR1 is SGHRS and CDR2 is YFSETQ in the germline V gene. The CDR3 totals 13 residues. The CDR3 loop reads CASSFPAEETQYF. The CDR3, as DNA: TGCGCCAGCAGCTTTCCAGCCGAGGAGACCCAGTACTTC. The whole variable domain, filled in from reference TRBV5-1 and TRBJ2-5, reads KAGVTQTPRYLIKTRGQQVTLSCSPISGHRSVSWYQQTPGQGLQFLFEYFSETQRNKGNFPGRFSGRQFSNSRSEMNVSTLELGDSALYLCASSFPAEETQYFGPGTRLLVL.

The sample holds one count of this clone. The V gene is TRBV28, the J gene TRBJ2-7, with 9 bases fitting TRBD2. The CDR3 totals 14 residues. The V and J ends lost 7 bases and 1 base, in that order; junction bases with no gene match: 5. Germline values: CDR1 MDHEN, CDR2 SYDVKM. The CDR3 spells CASTLAGASYEQYF. CDR3 in DNA: TGTGCCAGCACCTTAGCGGGAGCTTCCTACGAGCAGTACTTC.

The chain combines TRBV5-8 with TRBJ1-1; 7 bases map to TRBD1. V lost 4 bases, J lost 3 bases, and 12 bases stayed unmatched. Germline V gives CDR1 SGHTS, CDR2 YDEGEE. The CDR3 is made up of 16 amino acids. CDR3 loop: CASSTGQVHDDTEAFF. CDR3 DNA: TGTGCCAGCAGCACCGGACAGGTCCATGATGACACTGAAGCTTTCTTT.

This clone has only one observation. CDR3 bases: TGCGCCAGCAGCATAGACTTCGGTGGCAACACCATATATTTT. It encodes CASSIDFGGNTIYF. The chain joins TRBV5-1 to TRBJ1-3; D remains ambiguous. The CDR3 is 14 residues long. The V end lost 4 bases, the J end lost 7 bases, and 15 bases lay between the germline ends. Looked up from germline, CDR1 is SGHRS and CDR2 is YFSETQ.

The sample holds a few counts of this clone. This chain connects TRBV5-8 to TRBJ1-1, with no clear D. V was pared by 2 bases and J by 8 bases, with 10 bases between. Germline assignment: CDR1 SGHTS and CDR2 YDEGEE. The CDR3 sequence is 12 residues long. This chain's CDR3 is CASSLKRREAFF. The CDR3 DNA is TGTGCCAGCAGCTTAAAGAGAAGGGAAGCTTTCTTT.

The CDR3 sequence: CASSALQGAGQPQHF. The DNA of the CDR3 is TGTGCCAGCAGTGCCTTGCAGGGGGCGGGTCAGCCCCAGCATTTT. The V call is TRBV6-1, the J call TRBJ1-5, with 8 bases identical to TRBD1. CDR1 is MNHNS and CDR2 is SASEGT in the germline V gene. V lost 4 bases and J lost 6; bases outside the gene matches: 8. This CDR3 comprises 15 residues.